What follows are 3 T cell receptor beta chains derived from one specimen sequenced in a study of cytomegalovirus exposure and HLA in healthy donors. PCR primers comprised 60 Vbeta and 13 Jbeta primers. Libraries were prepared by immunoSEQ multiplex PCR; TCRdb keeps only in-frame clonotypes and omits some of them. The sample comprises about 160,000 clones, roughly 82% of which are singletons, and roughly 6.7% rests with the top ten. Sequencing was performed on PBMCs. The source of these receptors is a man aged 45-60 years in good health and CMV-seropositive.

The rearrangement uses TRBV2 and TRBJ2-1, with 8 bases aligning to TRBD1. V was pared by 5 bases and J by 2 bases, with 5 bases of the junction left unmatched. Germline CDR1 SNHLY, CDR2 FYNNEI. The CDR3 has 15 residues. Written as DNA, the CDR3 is TGTGCCAGCAGTCCGGACAGGGCAACCTACAATGAGCAGTTCTTC. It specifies CASSPDRATYNEQFF.

CDR3 bases: TGTGCCAGCAGCTTACAGGGGGCGACCACAGATACGCAGTATTTT. Protein sequence: CASSLQGATTDTQYF. This chain uses TRBV5-4 with TRBJ2-3; the match to TRBD1 covers 9 bases. The length of the CDR3 is 15 residues. The V gene end was trimmed by 2 bases and the J gene end by 2 bases; junction bases not matched to a gene: 3. CDR1 is SGHNT and CDR2 is YYREEE in the germline V gene (reference sequence).

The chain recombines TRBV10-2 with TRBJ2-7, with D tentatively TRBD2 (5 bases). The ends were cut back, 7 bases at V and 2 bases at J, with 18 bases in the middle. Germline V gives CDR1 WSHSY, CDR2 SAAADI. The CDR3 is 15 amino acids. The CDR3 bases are TGCGCCAGCACCGAAGGGAGTCCCGGGGCCTACGAGCAGTACTTC. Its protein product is CASTEGSPGAYEQYF.